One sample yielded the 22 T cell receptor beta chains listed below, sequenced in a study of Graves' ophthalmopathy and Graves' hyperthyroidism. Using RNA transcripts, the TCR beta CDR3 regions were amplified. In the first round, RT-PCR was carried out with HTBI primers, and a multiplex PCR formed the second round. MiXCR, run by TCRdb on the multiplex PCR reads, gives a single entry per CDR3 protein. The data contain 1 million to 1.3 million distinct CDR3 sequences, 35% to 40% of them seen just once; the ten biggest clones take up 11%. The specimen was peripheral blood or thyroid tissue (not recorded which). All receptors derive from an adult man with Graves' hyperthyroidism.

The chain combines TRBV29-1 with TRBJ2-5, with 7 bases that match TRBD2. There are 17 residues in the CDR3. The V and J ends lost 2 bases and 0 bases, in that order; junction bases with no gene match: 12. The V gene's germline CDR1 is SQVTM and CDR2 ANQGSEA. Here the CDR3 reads CSVERRENTGYQETQYF. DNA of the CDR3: TGCAGCGTTGAACGGCGGGAGAACACCGGGTACCAAGAGACCCAGTACTTC.

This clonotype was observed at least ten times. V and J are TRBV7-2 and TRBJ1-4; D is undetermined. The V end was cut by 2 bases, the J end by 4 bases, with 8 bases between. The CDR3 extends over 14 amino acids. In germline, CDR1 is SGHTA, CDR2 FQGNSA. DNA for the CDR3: TGTGCCAGCAGCTTACGGAGATTTAATGAAAAACTGTTTTTT. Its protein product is CASSLRRFNEKLFF.

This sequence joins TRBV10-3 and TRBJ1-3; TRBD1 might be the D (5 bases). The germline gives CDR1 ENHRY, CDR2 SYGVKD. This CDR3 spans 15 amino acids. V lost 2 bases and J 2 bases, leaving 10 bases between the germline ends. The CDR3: CAISEGTGPGNTIYF. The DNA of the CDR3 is TGTGCCATCAGTGAGGGGACCGGCCCTGGAAACACCATATATTTT.

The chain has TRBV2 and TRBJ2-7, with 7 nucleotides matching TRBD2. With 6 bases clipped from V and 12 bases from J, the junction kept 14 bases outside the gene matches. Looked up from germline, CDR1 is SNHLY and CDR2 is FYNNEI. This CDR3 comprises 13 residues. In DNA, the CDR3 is TGTGCCAGCAGCCAGGGTTGGGCGGGAGCGGTGTACTTC. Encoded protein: CASSQGWAGAVYF.

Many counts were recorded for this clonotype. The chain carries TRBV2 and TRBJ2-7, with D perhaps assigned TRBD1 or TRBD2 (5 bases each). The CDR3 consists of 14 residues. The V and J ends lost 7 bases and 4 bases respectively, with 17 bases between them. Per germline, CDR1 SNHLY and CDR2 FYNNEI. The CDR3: CASTKPGRLYEQYF. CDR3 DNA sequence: TGTGCCAGCACCAAACCGGGACGGTTATACGAGCAGTACTTC.

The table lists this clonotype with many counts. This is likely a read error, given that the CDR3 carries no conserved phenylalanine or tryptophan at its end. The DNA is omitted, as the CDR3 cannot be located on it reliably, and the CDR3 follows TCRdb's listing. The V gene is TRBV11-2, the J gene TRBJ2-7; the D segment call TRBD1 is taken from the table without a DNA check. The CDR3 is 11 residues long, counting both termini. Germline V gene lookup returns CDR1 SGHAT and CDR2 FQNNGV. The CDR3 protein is CASSLDVDRYI.

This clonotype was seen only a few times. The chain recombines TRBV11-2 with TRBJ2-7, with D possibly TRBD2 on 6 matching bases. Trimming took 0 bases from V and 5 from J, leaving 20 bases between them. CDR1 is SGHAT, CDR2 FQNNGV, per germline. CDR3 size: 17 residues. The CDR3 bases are TGTGCCAGCAGCTTAGACACCGGCGGGGCTACCTGGGACGAGCAGTACTTC. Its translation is CASSLDTGGATWDEQYF.

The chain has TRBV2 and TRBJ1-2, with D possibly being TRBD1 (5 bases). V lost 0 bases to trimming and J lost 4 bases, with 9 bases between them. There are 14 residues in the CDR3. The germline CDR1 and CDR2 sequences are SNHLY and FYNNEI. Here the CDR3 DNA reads TGTGCCAGCAGTGAAGCTGGGGGGATCTATGGCTACACCTTC. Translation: CASSEAGGIYGYTF.

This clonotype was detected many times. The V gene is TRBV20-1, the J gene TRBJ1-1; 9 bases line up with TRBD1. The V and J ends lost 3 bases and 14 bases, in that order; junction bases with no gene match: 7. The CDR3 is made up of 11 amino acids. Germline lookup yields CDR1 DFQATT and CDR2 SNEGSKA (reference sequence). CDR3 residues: CSASDRGAGFF. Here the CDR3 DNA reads TGCAGTGCTAGCGACAGGGGGGCAGGCTTCTTT.

CDR3 amino acids: CATAPGHRKNTEAFF. Here the CDR3 DNA reads TGTGCCACCGCGCCGGGACATAGAAAGAACACTGAAGCTTTCTTT. The chain couples TRBV10-3 to TRBJ1-1; D is possibly TRBD1 (6 bases). The CDR3 consists of 15 residues. In germline, CDR1 is ENHRY, CDR2 SYGVKD. V was trimmed by 10 bases and J by 1 base, leaving 19 bases between them.

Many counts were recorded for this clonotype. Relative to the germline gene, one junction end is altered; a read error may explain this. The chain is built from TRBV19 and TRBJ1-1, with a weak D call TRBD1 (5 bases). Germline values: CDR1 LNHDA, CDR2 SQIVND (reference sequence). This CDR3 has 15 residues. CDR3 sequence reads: CASSKRGQGGTEVFF. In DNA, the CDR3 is TGTGCCAGTAGTAAACGGGGTCAGGGAGGAACTGAAGTTTTCTTT. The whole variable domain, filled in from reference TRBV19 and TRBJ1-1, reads DGGITQSPKYLFRKEGQNVTLSCEQNLNHDAMYWYRQDPGQGLRLIYYSQIVNDFQKGDIAEGYSVSREKKESFPLTVTSAQKNPTAFYLCASSKRGQGGTEVFFGQGTRLTVV.

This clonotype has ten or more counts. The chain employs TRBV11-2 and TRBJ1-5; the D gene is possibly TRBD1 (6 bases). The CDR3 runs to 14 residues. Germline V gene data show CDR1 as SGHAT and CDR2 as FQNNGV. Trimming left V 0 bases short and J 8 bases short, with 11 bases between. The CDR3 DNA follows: TGTGCCAGCAGCTTAGAGGACAGCACTAAGCCCCAGCATTTT. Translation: CASSLEDSTKPQHF.

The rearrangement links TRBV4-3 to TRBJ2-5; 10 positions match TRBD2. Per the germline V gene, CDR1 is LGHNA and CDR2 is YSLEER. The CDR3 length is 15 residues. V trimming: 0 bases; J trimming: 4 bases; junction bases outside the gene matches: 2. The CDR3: CASSQDSGGRETQYF. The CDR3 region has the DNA TGCGCCAGCAGCCAAGATAGCGGGGGGCGAGAGACCCAGTACTTC.

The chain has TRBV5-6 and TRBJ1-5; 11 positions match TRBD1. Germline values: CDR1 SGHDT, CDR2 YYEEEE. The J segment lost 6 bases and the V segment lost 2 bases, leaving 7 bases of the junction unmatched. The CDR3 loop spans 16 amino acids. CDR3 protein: CASSLSGGQGAQPQHF. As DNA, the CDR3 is TGTGCCAGCAGCTTATCCGGTGGACAGGGGGCTCAGCCCCAGCATTTT.

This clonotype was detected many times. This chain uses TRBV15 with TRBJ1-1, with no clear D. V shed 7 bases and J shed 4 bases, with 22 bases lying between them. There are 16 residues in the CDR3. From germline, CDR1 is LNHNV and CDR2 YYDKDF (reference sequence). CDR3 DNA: TGTGCCACCACCCCGGGTACGGGCAGTCTATTCACTGAAGCTTTCTTT. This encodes CATTPGTGSLFTEAFF.

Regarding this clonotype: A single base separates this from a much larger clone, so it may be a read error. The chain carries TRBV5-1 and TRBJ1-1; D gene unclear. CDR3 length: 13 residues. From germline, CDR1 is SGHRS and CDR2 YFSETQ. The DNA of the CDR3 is TGCGCCGGCAGCTATTTCATGAACACTGAAGCTTTCTTT. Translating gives CAGSYFMNTEAFF.

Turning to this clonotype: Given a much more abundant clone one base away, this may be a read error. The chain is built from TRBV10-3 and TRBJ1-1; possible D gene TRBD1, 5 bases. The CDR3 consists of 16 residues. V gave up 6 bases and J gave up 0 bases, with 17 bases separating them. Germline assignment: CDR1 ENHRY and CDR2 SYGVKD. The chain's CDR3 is CAISREEGIMNTEAFF. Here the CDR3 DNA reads TGTGCCATCAGCCGCGAGGAGGGGATTATGAACACTGAAGCTTTCTTT.

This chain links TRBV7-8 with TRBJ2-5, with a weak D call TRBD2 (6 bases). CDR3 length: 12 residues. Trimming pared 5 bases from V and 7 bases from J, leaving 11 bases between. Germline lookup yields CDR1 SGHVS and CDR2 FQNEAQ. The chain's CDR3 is CASSRAGGTQYF. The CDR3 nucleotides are TGTGCCAGCAGCAGGGCCGGGGGGACCCAGTACTTC.

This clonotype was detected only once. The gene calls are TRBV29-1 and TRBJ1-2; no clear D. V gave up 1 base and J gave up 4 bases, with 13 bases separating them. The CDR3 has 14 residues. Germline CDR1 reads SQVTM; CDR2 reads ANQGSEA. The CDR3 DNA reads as TGCAGCGTTGAAGGGGGAGGCCCTCTCTATGGCTACACCTTC. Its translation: CSVEGGGPLYGYTF.

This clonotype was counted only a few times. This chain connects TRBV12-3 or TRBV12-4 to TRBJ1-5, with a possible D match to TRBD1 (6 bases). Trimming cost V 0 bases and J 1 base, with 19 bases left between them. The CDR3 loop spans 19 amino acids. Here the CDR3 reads CASSLAKLGGRLSNQPQHF. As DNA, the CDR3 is TGTGCCAGCAGTTTAGCCAAGCTCGGGGGCCGGTTAAGCAATCAGCCCCAGCATTTT.

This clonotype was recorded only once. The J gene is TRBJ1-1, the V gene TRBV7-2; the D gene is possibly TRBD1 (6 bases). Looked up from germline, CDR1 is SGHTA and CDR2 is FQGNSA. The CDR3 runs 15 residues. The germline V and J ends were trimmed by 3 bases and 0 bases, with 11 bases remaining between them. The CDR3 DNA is TGTGCCAGCAGCTTGAGGACAGCTATGAACACTGAAGCTTTCTTT. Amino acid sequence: CASSLRTAMNTEAFF.

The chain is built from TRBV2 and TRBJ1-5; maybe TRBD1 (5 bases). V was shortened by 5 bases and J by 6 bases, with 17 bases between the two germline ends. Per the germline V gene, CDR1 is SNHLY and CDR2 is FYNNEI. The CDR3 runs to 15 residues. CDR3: CASSLYGTPSQPQHF. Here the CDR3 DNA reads TGTGCCAGCAGTTTATACGGGACGCCAAGTCAGCCCCAGCATTTT.